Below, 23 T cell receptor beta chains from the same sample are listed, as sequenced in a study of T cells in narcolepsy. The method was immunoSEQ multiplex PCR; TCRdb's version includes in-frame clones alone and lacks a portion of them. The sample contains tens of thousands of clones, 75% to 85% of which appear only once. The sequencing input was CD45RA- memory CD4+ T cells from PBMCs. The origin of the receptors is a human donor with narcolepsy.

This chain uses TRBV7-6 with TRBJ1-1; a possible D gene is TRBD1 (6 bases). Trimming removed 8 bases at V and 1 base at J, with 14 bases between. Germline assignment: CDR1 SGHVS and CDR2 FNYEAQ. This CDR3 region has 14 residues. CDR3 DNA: TGTGCCAGCCGAGAAGGGGGTGAGAACACTGAAGCTTTCTTT. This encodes CASREGGENTEAFF.

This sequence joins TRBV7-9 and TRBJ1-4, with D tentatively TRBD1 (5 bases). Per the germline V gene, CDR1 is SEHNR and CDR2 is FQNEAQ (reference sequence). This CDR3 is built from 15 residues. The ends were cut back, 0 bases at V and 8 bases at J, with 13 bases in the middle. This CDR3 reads CASSLAGRGGEKLFF. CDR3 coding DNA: TGTGCCAGCAGCTTAGCCGGGAGGGGTGGCGAAAAACTGTTTTTT. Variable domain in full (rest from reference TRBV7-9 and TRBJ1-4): DTGVSQNPRHKITKRGQNVTFRCDPISEHNRLYWYRQTLGQGPEFLTYFQNEAQLEKSRLLSDRFSAERPKGSFSTLEIQRTEQGDSAMYLCASSLAGRGGEKLFFGSGTQLSVL.

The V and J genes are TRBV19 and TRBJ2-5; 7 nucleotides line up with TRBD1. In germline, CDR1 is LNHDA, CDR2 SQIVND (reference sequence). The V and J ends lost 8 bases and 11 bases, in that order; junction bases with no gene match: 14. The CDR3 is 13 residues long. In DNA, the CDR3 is TGTGCCAGTTCGCCGGGACAGTGGTGGGAGCAGTACTTC. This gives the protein CASSPGQWWEQYF.

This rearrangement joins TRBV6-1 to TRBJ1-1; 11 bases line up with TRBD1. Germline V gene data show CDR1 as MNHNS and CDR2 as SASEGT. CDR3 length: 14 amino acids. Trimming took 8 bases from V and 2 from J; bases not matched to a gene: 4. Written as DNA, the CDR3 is TGTGCCAGCCGGGACAGGGGGGTAAACACTGAAGCTTTCTTT. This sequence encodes CASRDRGVNTEAFF.

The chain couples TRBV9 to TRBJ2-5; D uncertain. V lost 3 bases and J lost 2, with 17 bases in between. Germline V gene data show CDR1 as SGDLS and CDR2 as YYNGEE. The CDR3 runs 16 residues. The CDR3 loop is CASSARPQAVQETQYF. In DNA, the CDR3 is TGTGCCAGCAGCGCCCGCCCGCAGGCCGTACAAGAGACCCAGTACTTC.

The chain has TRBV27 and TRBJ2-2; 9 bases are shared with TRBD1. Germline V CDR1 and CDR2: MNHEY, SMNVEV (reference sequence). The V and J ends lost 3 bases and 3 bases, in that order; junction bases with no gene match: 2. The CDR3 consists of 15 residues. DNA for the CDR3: TGTGCCAGCAGTTTGGGACAGGGTTACACCGGGGAGCTGTTTTTT. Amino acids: CASSLGQGYTGELFF.

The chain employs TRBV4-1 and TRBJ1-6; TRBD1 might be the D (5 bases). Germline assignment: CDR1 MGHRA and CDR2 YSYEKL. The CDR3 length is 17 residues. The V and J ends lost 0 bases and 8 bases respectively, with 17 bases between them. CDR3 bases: TGCGCCAGCAGCCAAGATGGGGCGGGGAGGGCTTATTCACCCCTCCACTTT. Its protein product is CASSQDGAGRAYSPLHF.

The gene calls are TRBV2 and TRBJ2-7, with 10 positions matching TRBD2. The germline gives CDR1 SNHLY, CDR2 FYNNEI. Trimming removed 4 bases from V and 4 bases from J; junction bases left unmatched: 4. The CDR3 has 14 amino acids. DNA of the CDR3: TGTGCCAGCAGTGGTGCTAGCGGGGGATACGAGCAGTACTTC. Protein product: CASSGASGGYEQYF.

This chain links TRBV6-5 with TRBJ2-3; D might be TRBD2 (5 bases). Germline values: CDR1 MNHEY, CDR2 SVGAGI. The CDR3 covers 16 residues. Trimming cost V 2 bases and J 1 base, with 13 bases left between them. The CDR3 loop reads CASSYGSGWGTDTQYF. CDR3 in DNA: TGTGCCAGCAGTTACGGATCGGGGTGGGGCACAGATACGCAGTATTTT.

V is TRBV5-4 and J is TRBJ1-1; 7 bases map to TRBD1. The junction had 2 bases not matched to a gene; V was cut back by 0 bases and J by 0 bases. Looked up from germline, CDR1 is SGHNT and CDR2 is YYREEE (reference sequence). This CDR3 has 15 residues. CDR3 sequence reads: CASSLGGQVNTEAFF. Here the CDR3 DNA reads TGTGCCAGCAGCTTGGGAGGACAGGTGAACACTGAAGCTTTCTTT.

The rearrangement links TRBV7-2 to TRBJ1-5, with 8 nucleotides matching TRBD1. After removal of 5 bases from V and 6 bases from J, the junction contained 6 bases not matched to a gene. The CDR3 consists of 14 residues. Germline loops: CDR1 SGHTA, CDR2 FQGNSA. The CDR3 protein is CASSPRTGSQPQHF. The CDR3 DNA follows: TGTGCCAGCAGCCCCCGGACAGGGAGTCAGCCCCAGCATTTT. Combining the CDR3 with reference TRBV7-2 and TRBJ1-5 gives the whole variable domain GAGVSQSPSNKVTEKGKDVELRCDPISGHTALYWYRQSLGQGLEFLIYFQGNSAPDKSGLPSDRFSAERTGGSVSTLTIQRTQQEDSAVYLCASSPRTGSQPQHFGDGTRLSIL.

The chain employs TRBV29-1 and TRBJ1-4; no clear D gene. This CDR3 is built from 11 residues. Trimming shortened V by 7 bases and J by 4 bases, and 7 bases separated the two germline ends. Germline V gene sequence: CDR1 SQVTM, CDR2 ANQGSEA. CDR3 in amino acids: CSGWYNEKLFF. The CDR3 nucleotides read TGCAGCGGATGGTATAATGAAAAACTGTTTTTT.

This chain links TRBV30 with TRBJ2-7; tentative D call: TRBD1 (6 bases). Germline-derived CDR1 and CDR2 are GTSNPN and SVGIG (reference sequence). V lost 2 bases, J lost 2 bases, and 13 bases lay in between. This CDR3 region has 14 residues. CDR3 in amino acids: CAWSRMDSPYEQYF. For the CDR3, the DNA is TGTGCCTGGAGTCGTATGGACAGTCCCTACGAGCAGTACTTC.

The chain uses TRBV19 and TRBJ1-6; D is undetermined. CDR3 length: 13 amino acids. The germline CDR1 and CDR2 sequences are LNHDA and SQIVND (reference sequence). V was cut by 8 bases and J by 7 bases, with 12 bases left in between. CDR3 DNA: TGTGCCAGTCAGGACCTAATAAATTCACCCCTCCACTTT. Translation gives CASQDLINSPLHF. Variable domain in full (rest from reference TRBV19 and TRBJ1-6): DGGITQSPKYLFRKEGQNVTLSCEQNLNHDAMYWYRQDPGQGLRLIYYSQIVNDFQKGDIAEGYSVSREKKESFPLTVTSAQKNPTAFYLCASQDLINSPLHFGNGTRLTVT.

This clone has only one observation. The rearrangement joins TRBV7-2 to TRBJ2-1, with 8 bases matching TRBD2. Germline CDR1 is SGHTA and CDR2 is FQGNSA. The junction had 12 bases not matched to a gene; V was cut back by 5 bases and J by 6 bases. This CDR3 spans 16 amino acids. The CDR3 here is CASSLRPGTRSNEQFF. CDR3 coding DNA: TGTGCCAGCAGCCTACGGCCCGGGACTAGATCCAATGAGCAGTTCTTC. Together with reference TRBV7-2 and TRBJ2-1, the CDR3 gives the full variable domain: GAGVSQSPSNKVTEKGKDVELRCDPISGHTALYWYRQSLGQGLEFLIYFQGNSAPDKSGLPSDRFSAERTGGSVSTLTIQRTQQEDSAVYLCASSLRPGTRSNEQFFGPGTRLTVL.

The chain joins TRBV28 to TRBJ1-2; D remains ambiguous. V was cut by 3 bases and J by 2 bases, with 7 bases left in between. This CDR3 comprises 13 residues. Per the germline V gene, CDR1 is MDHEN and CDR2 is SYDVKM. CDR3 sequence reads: CASSFGQNYGYTF. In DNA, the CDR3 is TGTGCCAGCAGTTTTGGGCAGAACTATGGCTACACCTTC.

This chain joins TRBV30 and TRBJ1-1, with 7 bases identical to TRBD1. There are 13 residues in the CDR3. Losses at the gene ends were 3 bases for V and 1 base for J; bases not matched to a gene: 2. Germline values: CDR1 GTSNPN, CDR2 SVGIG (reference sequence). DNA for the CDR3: TGTGCCTGGAGGCCAGGGGGGAACACTGAAGCTTTCTTT. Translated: CAWRPGGNTEAFF.

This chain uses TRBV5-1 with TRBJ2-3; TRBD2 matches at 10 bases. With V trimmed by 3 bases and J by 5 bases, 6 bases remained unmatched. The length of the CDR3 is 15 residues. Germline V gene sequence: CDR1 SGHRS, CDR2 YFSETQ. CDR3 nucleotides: TGCGCCAGCAGCTCAGCGGGGGGGCTTGTAGATACGCAGTATTTT. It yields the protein CASSSAGGLVDTQYF. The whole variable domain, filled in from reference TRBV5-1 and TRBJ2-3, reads KAGVTQTPRYLIKTRGQQVTLSCSPISGHRSVSWYQQTPGQGLQFLFEYFSETQRNKGNFPGRFSGRQFSNSRSEMNVSTLELGDSALYLCASSSAGGLVDTQYFGPGTRLTVL.

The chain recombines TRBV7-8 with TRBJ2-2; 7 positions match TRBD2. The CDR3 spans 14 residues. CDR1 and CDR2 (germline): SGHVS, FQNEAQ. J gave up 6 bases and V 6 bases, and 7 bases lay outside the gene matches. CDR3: CASRITAGPGELFF. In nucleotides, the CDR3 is TGTGCCAGCAGAATAACAGCGGGGCCCGGGGAGCTGTTTTTT.

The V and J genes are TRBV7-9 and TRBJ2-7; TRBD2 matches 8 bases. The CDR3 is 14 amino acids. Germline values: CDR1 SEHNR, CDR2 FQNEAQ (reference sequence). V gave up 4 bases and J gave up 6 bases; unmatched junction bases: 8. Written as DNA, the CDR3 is TGTGCCAGCAGCTCGGGACTAGTTGGCGGCGAGCAGTACTTC. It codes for CASSSGLVGGEQYF.

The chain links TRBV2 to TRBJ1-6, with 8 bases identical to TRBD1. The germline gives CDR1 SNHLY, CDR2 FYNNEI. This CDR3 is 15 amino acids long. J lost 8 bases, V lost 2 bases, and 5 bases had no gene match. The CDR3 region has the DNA TGTGCCAGCAGTGAAATTGGGACAGGCCATTCACCCCTCCACTTT. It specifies CASSEIGTGHSPLHF.

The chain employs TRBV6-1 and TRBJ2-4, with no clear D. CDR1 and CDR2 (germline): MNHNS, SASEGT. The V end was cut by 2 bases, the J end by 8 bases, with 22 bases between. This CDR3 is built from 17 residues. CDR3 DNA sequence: TGTGCCAGCAGTGAATTCTTGTCGTTAGGGCGAACAGACATTCAGTACTTC. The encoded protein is CASSEFLSLGRTDIQYF.

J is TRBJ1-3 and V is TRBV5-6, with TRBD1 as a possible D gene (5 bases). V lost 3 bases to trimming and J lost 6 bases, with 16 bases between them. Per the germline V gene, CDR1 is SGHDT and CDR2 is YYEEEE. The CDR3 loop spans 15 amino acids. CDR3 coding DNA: TGTGCCAGCAGCTCTGCAGGGTTACTAGTAAACACCATATATTTT. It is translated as CASSSAGLLVNTIYF.